This T cell receptor (beta chain) came from a study of CD8 T cells in ankylosing spondylitis. Study results and limitations: Disease-linked clones had a CD8+ phenotype and relatively low frequency in peripheral blood. Ankylosing spondylitis blood appeared to carry a characteristic TCR beta motif of fewer than 10 highly homologous variants.

Each TCR beta library was made by quantitative 5'-RACE that incorporated molecular barcodes. TCRdb reanalysed the 5' RACE reads using MiXCR and keeps one entry per CDR3 protein. The top ten hold approximately 1% of the sample, which has about 340,000 distinct CDR3 sequences, roughly 14% seen once. Concerning this clonotype itself: The antigen is not known.

From germline, CDR1 is SGHVS and CDR2 FNYEAQ. Trimming removed 6 bases from V and 2 bases from J, with 13 bases in between. This CDR3 is built from 14 residues. The clonotype was recovered from a male donor with ankylosing spondylitis or in good health (not recorded which). Sequenced sample: blood, either unsorted or a sorted T cell fraction (not recorded which). The chain joins TRBV7-6 to TRBJ1-2; D is ambiguous. In DNA, the CDR3 is TGTGCCAGCAGTGGACTGACTGGGAACTATGGCTACACCTTC. Its protein product is CASSGLTGNYGYTF.